This TCR beta chain emerged from a study of beta chain features in type 1 diabetes. J gave up 7 bases and V 2 bases, and 7 bases lay outside the gene matches. This CDR3 has 15 residues. CDR1 and CDR2 from the germline V gene are SGHRS and YFSETQ. Since all of the isolated RNA was reverse transcribed, expressed TCRB transcripts were what got sequenced. The study sequenced naive, central memory and regulatory T cell samples to an average of about 3.5 million reads. The protocol was immunoSEQ multiplex PCR, while the TCRdb copy is restricted to in-frame clones and leaves out a portion. The sample has 200,000 to 250,000 clones; about 10% are singletons. As concerns this clone: Its specificity is unknown.

Study-level results: Although PCR might favor shorter templates, it would do so equally in patients and controls. More deletions and fewer insertions at VDJ junctions were found in patients with type 1 diabetes. Researchers report that Type 1 diabetes patients had moderately but significantly shorter TCRB CDR3s across all four CD4+ subsets.

The TCR comes from a woman under 30 in good health. This chain joins TRBV5-1 and TRBJ1-4; 8 bases match TRBD1. Sequencing was done on a sample of naive CD4+ T cells from blood. The CDR3 DNA reads TGCGCCAGCAGCTTAACAGGGGGGGCCAGTGAAAAACTGTTTTTT. Its protein is CASSLTGGASEKLFF. Together with reference TRBV5-1 and TRBJ1-4, the CDR3 gives the full variable domain: KAGVTQTPRYLIKTRGQQVTLSCSPISGHRSVSWYQQTPGQGLQFLFEYFSETQRNKGNFPGRFSGRQFSNSRSEMNVSTLELGDSALYLCASSLTGGASEKLFFGSGTQLSVL.